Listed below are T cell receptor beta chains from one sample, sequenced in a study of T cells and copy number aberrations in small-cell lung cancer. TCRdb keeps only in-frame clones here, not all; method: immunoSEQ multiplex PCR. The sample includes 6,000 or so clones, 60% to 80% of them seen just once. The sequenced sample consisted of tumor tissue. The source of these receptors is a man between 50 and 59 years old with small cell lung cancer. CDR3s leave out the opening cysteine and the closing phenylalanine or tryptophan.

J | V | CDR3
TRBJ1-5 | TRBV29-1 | SVRGNQNQPQH
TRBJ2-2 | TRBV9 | ASKASGKGELF
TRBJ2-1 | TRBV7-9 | ASSLAEGQF
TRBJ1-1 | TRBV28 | ASSPTGTPHGL
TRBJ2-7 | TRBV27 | ASSLRGVTYEQY
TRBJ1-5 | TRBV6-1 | ASRGTDLEPQH
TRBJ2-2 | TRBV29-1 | SVAPYTGELF
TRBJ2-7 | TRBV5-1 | ASSAGGTGLAEQY
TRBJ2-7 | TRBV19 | ASSIEGVDEQY
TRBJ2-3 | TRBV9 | ASSAGTSDGTDTQY
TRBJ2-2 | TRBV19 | ASRWLAGENTGELF
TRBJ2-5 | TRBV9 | ASSVAAGSMGGETQY
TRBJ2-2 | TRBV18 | ASSPRTGRTGELF
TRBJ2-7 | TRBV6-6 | ASSYSQGVYEQY
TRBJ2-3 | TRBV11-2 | ASSFVGRESTDTQY
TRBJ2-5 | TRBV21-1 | ASSKVPARRGGGETQY
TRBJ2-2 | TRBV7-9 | ASSLLGGRIDTGELF
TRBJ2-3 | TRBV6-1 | ASNPLAGMGTQY
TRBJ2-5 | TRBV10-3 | AISDASGNQETQY
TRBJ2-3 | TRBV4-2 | ASSHHGTSGTDTQY
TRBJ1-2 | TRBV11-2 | ASSLVGSYGYT
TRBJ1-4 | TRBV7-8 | IRGQGNEKLF
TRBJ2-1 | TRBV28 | ASSPGQGGPYNEQF
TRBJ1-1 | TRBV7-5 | CHWGSGPNTEAF
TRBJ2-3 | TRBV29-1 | SVEQSTDTQY
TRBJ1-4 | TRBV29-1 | SVAPVVGNEKLF
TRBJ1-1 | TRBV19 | AVRTGNTEAF
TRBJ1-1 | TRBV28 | ASRTWTGGETEAF
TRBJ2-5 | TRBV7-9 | ASSQAGTGETQY
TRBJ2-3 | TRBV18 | ASSPDRVGLDTQY
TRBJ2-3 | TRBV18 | ASSPAEGSSTDTQY
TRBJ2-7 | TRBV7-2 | ASSLGGGLYEQY
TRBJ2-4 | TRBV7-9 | ASSGGWSRKNIQY
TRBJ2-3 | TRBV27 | ASALDTQY